These 8 T cell receptor beta chains were sequenced from one sample in a study of blood T cell repertoires in COVID-19. The repertoire was sequenced with immunoSEQ multiplex PCR; TCRdb's copy has only in-frame clones and lacks some. The repertoire consists of approximately 200,000 clones, with approximately 84% occurring once and the leading ten covering roughly 2.3%. Sequencing input: peripheral blood. These TCRs come from a woman aged 55-69 years with acute or convalescent COVID-19.

In its sample, this clone was seen once. The CDR3 DNA reads as TGTGCCAGCAGCTTGTGGGGGGGAGTCGGGCAGTTCTTC. Protein sequence: CASSLWGGVGQFF. The genes are TRBV5-4 and TRBJ2-1, with TRBD2 matching 7 bases. The V gene end was trimmed by 1 base and the J gene end by 12 bases; junction bases not matched to a gene: 7. CDR3 size: 13 residues. Per germline, CDR1 SGHNT and CDR2 YYREEE (reference sequence).

The chain recombines TRBV5-6 with TRBJ1-2, with 7 bases identical to TRBD1. Trimming cost V 7 bases and J 3 bases; bases outside gene matches: 9. This CDR3 is built from 14 residues. From germline, CDR1 is SGHDT and CDR2 YYEEEE. CDR3 bases: TGTGCCAGCGAAAAATCAGGGGGACACTATGGCTACACCTTC. Its translation is CASEKSGGHYGYTF. The whole variable domain, remainder taken from reference TRBV5-6 and TRBJ1-2, is DAGVTQSPTHLIKTRGQQVTLRCSPKSGHDTVSWYQQALGQGPQFIFQYYEEEERQRGNFPDRFSGHQFPNYSSELNVNALLLGDSALYLCASEKSGGHYGYTFGSGTRLTVV.

This chain connects TRBV6-5 to TRBJ2-7, with D possibly being TRBD1 (5 bases). Trimming removed 0 bases at V and 2 bases at J, with 11 bases between. Looked up from germline, CDR1 is MNHEY and CDR2 is SVGAGI. This CDR3 is 15 amino acids long. DNA for the CDR3: TGTGCCAGCAGTTACTCACGGACATATCCCTACGAGCAGTACTTC. Translating it yields CASSYSRTYPYEQYF.

The chain links TRBV9 to TRBJ2-2; TRBD2 matches at 11 bases. The CDR3 covers 18 residues. Germline lookup yields CDR1 SGDLS and CDR2 YYNGEE. V lost 2 bases, J lost 2 bases, and 8 bases stayed unmatched. The CDR3 loop is CASSVTSGGQINTGELFF. The CDR3 DNA follows: TGTGCCAGCAGCGTCACTAGCGGGGGCCAGATTAACACCGGGGAGCTGTTTTTT.

The genes are TRBV7-2 and TRBJ2-1, with 8 bases lining up with TRBD2. Trimming took 5 bases from V and 5 from J; bases not matched to a gene: 5. The germline V gene has CDR1 SGHTA and CDR2 FQGNSA. This CDR3 is built from 14 residues. CDR3 residues: CASSRGGKNNEQFF. The CDR3 region has the DNA TGTGCCAGCAGCCGCGGGGGGAAAAACAATGAGCAGTTCTTC. The full variable domain, rest sourced from reference TRBV7-2 and TRBJ2-1, is GAGVSQSPSNKVTEKGKDVELRCDPISGHTALYWYRQSLGQGLEFLIYFQGNSAPDKSGLPSDRFSAERTGGSVSTLTIQRTQQEDSAVYLCASSRGGKNNEQFFGPGTRLTVL.

The chain recombines TRBV7-2 with TRBJ2-7; D is perhaps TRBD2 (6 bases). The CDR3 sequence is 15 residues long. Trimming removed 5 bases from V and 0 bases from J, with 14 bases in between. Per the germline V gene, CDR1 is SGHTA and CDR2 is FQGNSA. CDR3 sequence (DNA): TGTGCCAGCAGCCCAACCGGGACTGTCTCCTACGAGCAGTACTTC. Its protein product is CASSPTGTVSYEQYF.

The J gene is TRBJ1-2, the V gene TRBV28; 9 nucleotides align to TRBD1. The CDR3 runs to 19 residues. CDR1 MDHEN and CDR2 SYDVKM come from the germline V gene. V was pared by 2 bases and J by 5 bases, with 18 bases of the junction left unmatched. As DNA, the CDR3 is TGTGCCAGCAGTTTAAATAGTCGGGACAGGGCCCTGTGGCAGTATGGCTACACCTTC. It yields the protein CASSLNSRDRALWQYGYTF.

This chain links TRBV3-1 (or the pseudogene TRBV3-2) with TRBJ1-2; D unresolved. CDR3 size: 16 residues. Germline CDR1 LGHDT, CDR2 YNNKEL (reference sequence). V lost 1 base and J 1 base, leaving 13 bases between the germline ends. Here the CDR3 DNA reads TGTGCCAGCAGCCAAGGCACCCACGGGGTTAACTATGGCTACACCTTC. Protein product: CASSQGTHGVNYGYTF.